One sample yielded the 15 T cell receptor beta chains listed below, sequenced in a study of beta chain features in type 1 diabetes. Antigens for these TCRs are unknown. Since all of the isolated RNA was reverse transcribed, expressed TCRB transcripts were what got sequenced. The data were produced by immunoSEQ multiplex PCR, yet TCRdb's version contains in-frame clones alone and is incomplete. Of fewer than 300,000 clones in the sample, roughly 21% are singletons; the top ten hold roughly 0.028%. Points from the study as a whole: Significant though moderate, a shortening of TCRB CDR3s appeared in all four CD4+ subsets of Type 1 diabetes patients.

The sequencing sample was made of naive CD4+ T cells from blood. The receptors originated from a woman aged 40 to 49 with type 1 diabetes.

The gene calls are TRBV29-1 and TRBJ1-4, with D maybe TRBD1 (6 bases). This CDR3 has 13 amino acids. Per the germline V gene, CDR1 is SQVTM and CDR2 is ANQGSEA. Trimming pared 1 base from V and 8 bases from J, leaving 11 bases between. The CDR3: CSVEGQGKEKLFF. Written as DNA, the CDR3 is TGCAGCGTTGAAGGGCAGGGGAAGGAAAAACTGTTTTTT.

The V call is TRBV6-4, the J call TRBJ2-1; D gene unclear. Germline values: CDR1 MRHNA, CDR2 SNTAGT. V was trimmed by 3 bases and J by 4 bases, leaving 7 bases between them. This CDR3 comprises 13 residues. The CDR3 protein is CASSEGGYNEQFF. Here the CDR3 DNA reads TGTGCCAGCAGTGAAGGCGGATACAATGAGCAGTTCTTC.

This clone occurred a few times. The V gene is TRBV10-2, the J gene TRBJ2-3, with 9 bases lining up with TRBD2. J lost 4 bases, V lost 3 bases, and 2 bases had no gene match. Germline assignment: CDR1 WSHSY and CDR2 SAAADI. The CDR3 extends over 14 amino acids. The CDR3 DNA sequence: TGCGCCAGCAGTGACCTAGCGGGGCCAGATACGCAGTATTTT. Protein: CASSDLAGPDTQYF.

This clone was counted a few times. Relative to the germline gene, one junction end is altered; a read error may explain this. The chain joins TRBV2 to TRBJ2-3; 7 bases match TRBD2. Germline CDR1 is SNHLY and CDR2 is FYNNEI. This CDR3 is 15 amino acids long. CDR3 residues: CASREAGQPTDTQYF. In DNA form, the CDR3 reads TGTGCCAGCAGAGAAGCGGGGCAACCGACAGATACGCAGTATTTT.

This chain links TRBV5-1 with TRBJ1-5, with a possible D match to TRBD1 (6 bases). Germline V gene sequence: CDR1 SGHRS, CDR2 YFSETQ. Trimming took off 0 bases at V and 9 bases at J, with 10 bases between the two ends. The CDR3 spans 13 residues. The CDR3, as DNA: TGCGCCAGCAGCTTGGAGCTGACAGGGCCCCAGCATTTT. Translation gives CASSLELTGPQHF.

The genes are TRBV13 and TRBJ2-1; 8 bases map to TRBD2. This CDR3 is 15 amino acids long. V lost 4 bases to trimming and J lost 7 bases; unmatched junction nucleotides: 9. The germline CDR1 and CDR2 sequences are PRHDT and FYEKMQ (reference sequence). As DNA, the CDR3 is TGTGCCAGCAGCTCTGCGGGGGGTTGGGGGAATGAGCAGTTCTTC. Its protein product is CASSSAGGWGNEQFF.

V and J are TRBV7-9 and TRBJ2-7; TRBD1 matches 9 bases. CDR3 size: 15 residues. After removal of 2 bases from V and 2 bases from J, the junction contained 4 bases not matched to a gene. Germline loops: CDR1 SEHNR, CDR2 FQNEAQ (reference sequence). DNA of the CDR3: TGTGCCAGCAGCTTACCCGGGACAGGGACCTACGAGCAGTACTTC. Its translation: CASSLPGTGTYEQYF.

The V and J genes are TRBV15 and TRBJ2-3; D is ambiguous. The CDR3 extends over 12 amino acids. V shed 3 bases and J shed 3 bases, with 4 bases lying between them. Per the germline V gene, CDR1 is LNHNV and CDR2 is YYDKDF (reference sequence). Written as DNA, the CDR3 is TGTGCCACCAGCAGCGGGACAGATACGCAGTATTTT. This translates into CATSSGTDTQYF.

V is TRBV7-3 and J is TRBJ2-2; D possibly corresponds to TRBD2 (6 bases). V lost 4 bases to trimming and J lost 3 bases, with 15 bases between them. This CDR3 is built from 16 residues. Looked up from germline, CDR1 is SGHTA and CDR2 is FQGTGA. The CDR3 DNA sequence: TGTGCCAGCAGCTCCCGGCAGGCGGGGCACACCGGGGAGCTGTTTTTT. As protein: CASSSRQAGHTGELFF.

This sequence joins TRBV2 and TRBJ2-5, with 9 bases aligning to TRBD2. The germline CDR1 and CDR2 sequences are SNHLY and FYNNEI. The CDR3 is made up of 14 amino acids. The ends lost 4 bases at V and 10 bases at J; junction bases unmatched: 10. DNA for the CDR3: TGTGCCAGCAGTGGGACTAGCGTGATGGGGTACCAGTACTTC. Translating gives CASSGTSVMGYQYF.

V is TRBV29-1 and J is TRBJ1-1; 7 bases agree with TRBD1. From germline, CDR1 is SQVTM and CDR2 ANQGSEA. CDR3 size: 13 residues. After removal of 7 bases from V and 4 bases from J, the junction contained 9 bases not matched to a gene. The CDR3, as DNA: TGCAGCGCGAGACAGGGATCAGGCACTGAAGCTTTCTTT. Protein product: CSARQGSGTEAFF.

This clone was seen a handful of times. The CDR3 protein is CASSLSGIGGYTF. The CDR3 DNA reads as TGTGCCAGCAGTTTGTCGGGAATCGGTGGCTACACCTTC. This rearrangement joins TRBV28 to TRBJ1-2; D gene ambiguous. Trimming took 3 bases from V and 7 from J, leaving 12 bases between them. The CDR3 is 13 residues long. From germline, CDR1 is MDHEN and CDR2 SYDVKM.

The V call is TRBV5-1, the J call TRBJ2-1; no clear D. Deletions cut 0 bases from V and 3 bases from J, with 10 bases between. CDR1 SGHRS and CDR2 YFSETQ come from the germline V gene. The CDR3 is 15 amino acids. This CDR3 is CASSLGPANYNEQFF. Here the CDR3 DNA reads TGCGCCAGCAGCTTGGGGCCTGCCAACTACAATGAGCAGTTCTTC. The whole variable domain, remainder taken from reference TRBV5-1 and TRBJ2-1, is KAGVTQTPRYLIKTRGQQVTLSCSPISGHRSVSWYQQTPGQGLQFLFEYFSETQRNKGNFPGRFSGRQFSNSRSEMNVSTLELGDSALYLCASSLGPANYNEQFFGPGTRLTVL.

This chain joins TRBV20-1 and TRBJ1-1, with no clear D. V lost 5 bases and J 3 bases, leaving 7 bases between the germline ends. Looked up from germline, CDR1 is DFQATT and CDR2 is SNEGSKA (reference sequence). This CDR3 comprises 11 residues. CDR3 in amino acids: CSAPGYTEAFF. CDR3 coding DNA: TGCAGTGCTCCAGGATACACTGAAGCTTTCTTT.

The J gene is TRBJ2-2, the V gene TRBV30; D is unclear. The CDR3 covers 15 residues. Germline assignment: CDR1 GTSNPN and CDR2 SVGIG (reference sequence). The germline V and J ends were trimmed by 3 bases and 0 bases, with 11 bases remaining between them. CDR3 residues: CAWRYGSANTGELFF. In nucleotides, the CDR3 is TGTGCCTGGAGGTACGGCAGCGCGAACACCGGGGAGCTGTTTTTT. The full variable domain, rest sourced from reference TRBV30 and TRBJ2-2, is SQTIHQWPATLVQPVGSPLSLECTVEGTSNPNLYWYRQAAGRGLQLLFYSVGIGQISSEVPQNLSASRPQDRQFILSSKKLLLSDSGFYLCAWRYGSANTGELFFGEGSRLTVL.